These 12 T cell receptor beta chains were sequenced from one sample in a study of T cell responses to AZD1222 COVID-19 vaccine. Measured with immunoSEQ multiplex PCR; TCRdb has only the in-frame clones, and not every one. This table holds 99,000 or so clones, around 89% found once. The starting material was peripheral blood, obtained on day 0 of AZD1222 vaccination. The receptor set was obtained from an adult in good health.

The chain carries TRBV10-3 and TRBJ1-1; D gene ambiguous. The CDR3 spans 13 residues. In germline, CDR1 is ENHRY, CDR2 SYGVKD. V shed 0 bases and J shed 4 bases, with 6 bases lying between them. CDR3 nucleotide sequence: TGTGCCATCAGTGAGTCGACGTCCACTGAAGCTTTCTTT. Translation gives CAISESTSTEAFF.

This clone was counted only a few times. The rearrangement uses TRBV9 and TRBJ1-6; 7 bases line up with TRBD1. Germline lookup yields CDR1 SGDLS and CDR2 YYNGEE. This CDR3 has 14 residues. Trimming cost V 4 bases and J 9 bases; bases outside gene matches: 7. The CDR3 protein is CASSPQTGLSPLHF. DNA of the CDR3: TGTGCCAGCAGCCCCCAGACAGGGCTTTCACCCCTCCACTTT.

This chain links TRBV7-2 with TRBJ1-5; 7 bases match TRBD1. The germline gives CDR1 SGHTA, CDR2 FQGNSA. The CDR3 has 17 residues. V lost 2 bases to trimming and J lost 5 bases; unmatched junction nucleotides: 12. The CDR3 DNA follows: TGTGCCAGCAGCTTATCGACCGGATGGGACAGCCATCAGCCCCAGCATTTT. Translation gives CASSLSTGWDSHQPQHF.

CDR3 sequence reads: CASSLEDRTVDTQYF. Here the CDR3 DNA reads TGCGCCAGCAGCTTGGAGGACAGGACTGTGGATACGCAGTATTTT. This sequence joins TRBV5-1 and TRBJ2-3, with 7 bases matching TRBD1. This CDR3 has 15 amino acids. With 0 bases clipped from V and 6 bases from J, the junction kept 7 bases outside the gene matches. Germline V lookup: CDR1 SGHRS, CDR2 YFSETQ.

V gene TRBV6-5 combines with J gene TRBJ1-5; TRBD1 matches 7 bases. The trim removed 6 bases at V and 3 bases at J, leaving 5 bases unmatched. The CDR3 has 14 residues. The germline V gene encodes CDR1 MNHEY and CDR2 SVGAGI. The CDR3: CASSLQGNNQPQHF. Written as DNA, the CDR3 is TGTGCCAGCAGCCTACAGGGGAACAATCAGCCCCAGCATTTT.

The rearrangement uses TRBV28 and TRBJ1-5; 8 nucleotides align to TRBD1. The CDR3 has 16 residues. The germline V gene encodes CDR1 MDHEN and CDR2 SYDVKM. J was trimmed by 6 bases and V by 3 bases; bases with no gene match: 10. CDR3: CASSFFPFQGAQPQHF. The CDR3 DNA sequence: TGTGCCAGCAGTTTTTTTCCCTTCCAGGGGGCTCAGCCCCAGCATTTT.

A single count supports this clone. The chain joins TRBV30 to TRBJ1-1; 7 bases are shared with TRBD1. The germline V gene has CDR1 GTSNPN and CDR2 SVGIG (reference sequence). The CDR3 runs to 14 residues. Unmatched junction bases numbered 3, after V lost 0 bases and J lost 2 bases. CDR3 in amino acids: CAWSVAGGNTEAFF. The CDR3 DNA is TGTGCCTGGAGTGTGGCAGGGGGAAACACTGAAGCTTTCTTT.

The chain links TRBV18 to TRBJ2-7; D perhaps matches TRBD1 (5 bases). The V gene's germline CDR1 is KGHSH and CDR2 LQKENI. The CDR3 runs 13 residues. V was trimmed by 3 bases and J by 2 bases, leaving 8 bases between them. CDR3 sequence reads: CASSPAGPYEQYF. The CDR3, as DNA: TGTGCCAGCTCACCGGCAGGGCCCTACGAGCAGTACTTC.

The chain joins TRBV27 to TRBJ1-5; TRBD1 might be the D (6 bases). CDR3 length: 18 residues. V gave up 6 bases and J gave up 0 bases, with 21 bases separating them. Germline V gene data show CDR1 as MNHEY and CDR2 as SMNVEV (reference sequence). The CDR3 protein is CASRPRSGVEYSNQPQHF. The CDR3 DNA reads TGTGCCAGCAGACCCCGGTCAGGGGTCGAGTATAGCAATCAGCCCCAGCATTTT.

J is TRBJ1-2 and V is TRBV2, with TRBD1 identical over 7 bases. The CDR3 spans 14 residues. V shed 4 bases and J 1 base; nucleotides not matched to a gene: 3. Germline-derived CDR1 and CDR2 are SNHLY and FYNNEI. The CDR3 DNA sequence: TGTGCCAGCAGTGTGGCAGGGGGTAACTATGGCTACACCTTC. Protein sequence: CASSVAGGNYGYTF.

The chain has TRBV7-9 and TRBJ1-2; the D gene is possibly TRBD1 (5 bases). The CDR3 has 14 residues. The ends were cut back, 0 bases at V and 3 bases at J, with 8 bases in the middle. Germline-derived CDR1 and CDR2 are SEHNR and FQNEAQ (reference sequence). The CDR3, as DNA: TGTGCCAGCAGCTTAGCGCCAGGGTACTATGGCTACACCTTC. Its protein product is CASSLAPGYYGYTF. Drawing the rest from reference TRBV7-9 and TRBJ1-2, the complete variable domain is DTGVSQNPRHKITKRGQNVTFRCDPISEHNRLYWYRQTLGQGPEFLTYFQNEAQLEKSRLLSDRFSAERPKGSFSTLEIQRTEQGDSAMYLCASSLAPGYYGYTFGSGTRLTVV.

For the CDR3, the DNA is TGTGCCAGCAGCGAAACAGGGACCTCTGGAAACACCATATATTTT. It codes for CASSETGTSGNTIYF. The chain is built from TRBV7-8 and TRBJ1-3, with D possibly matching TRBD1 (6 bases). The germline gives CDR1 SGHVS, CDR2 FQNEAQ. The V gene lost 5 bases and the J gene lost 0 bases, with 11 bases spanning the gap. The CDR3 extends over 15 amino acids.